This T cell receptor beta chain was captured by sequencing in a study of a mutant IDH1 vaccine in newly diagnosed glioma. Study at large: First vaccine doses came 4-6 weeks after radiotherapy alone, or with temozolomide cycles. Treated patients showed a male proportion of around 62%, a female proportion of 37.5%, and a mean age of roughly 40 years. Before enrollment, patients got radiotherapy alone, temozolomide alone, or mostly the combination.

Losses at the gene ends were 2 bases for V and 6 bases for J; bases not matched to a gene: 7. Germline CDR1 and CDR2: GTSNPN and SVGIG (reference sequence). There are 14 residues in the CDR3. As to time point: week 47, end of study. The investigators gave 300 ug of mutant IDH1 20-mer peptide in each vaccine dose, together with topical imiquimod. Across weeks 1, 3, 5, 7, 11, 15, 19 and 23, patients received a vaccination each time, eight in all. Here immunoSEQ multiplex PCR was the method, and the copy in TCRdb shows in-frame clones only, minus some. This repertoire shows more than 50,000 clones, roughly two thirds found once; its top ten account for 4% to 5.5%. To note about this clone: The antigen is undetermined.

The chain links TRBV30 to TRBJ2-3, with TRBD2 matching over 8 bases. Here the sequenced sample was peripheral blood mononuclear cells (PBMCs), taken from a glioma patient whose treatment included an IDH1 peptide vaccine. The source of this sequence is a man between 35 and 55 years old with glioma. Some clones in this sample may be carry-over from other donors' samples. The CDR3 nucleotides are TGTGCCTGGAGTAATACGGGGGGGCGGGATACGCAGTATTTT. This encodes CAWSNTGGRDTQYF. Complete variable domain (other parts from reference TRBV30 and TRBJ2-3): SQTIHQWPATLVQPVGSPLSLECTVEGTSNPNLYWYRQAAGRGLQLLFYSVGIGQISSEVPQNLSASRPQDRQFILSSKKLLLSDSGFYLCAWSNTGGRDTQYFGPGTRLTVL.